These 7 T cell receptor beta chains originate from one sample sequenced in a study of patients and donors after allogeneic stem cell transplantation. TCRdb independently ran MiXCR on the RT-PCR reads; one entry per CDR3 protein. The data contain about 960,000 distinct CDR3 sequences, approximately 19% of them seen just once; the ten biggest clones take up roughly 6%. Material for sequencing was blood, either unsorted or a sorted T cell fraction (not recorded which). All receptors derive from a human donor who was either an allogeneic HSCT recipient or a stem cell or donor lymphocyte infusion donor (not recorded which). It is not recorded whose cells these are; they may come from a transplant donor.

A note on this clonotype: One junction end does not reproduce the germline sequence, and a read error may be involved. The chain combines TRBV12-3 or TRBV12-4 with TRBJ2-2, with D tentatively TRBD1 or TRBD2 (5 bases each). CDR3 size: 16 residues. As DNA, the CDR3 is TGTGCCAGCAGTTTTTCGTTGGGACGGAGAGACGGGAAGCTGTTTTTT. This encodes CASSFSLGRRDGKLFF.

In its sample, this clonotype was seen a few times. V gene TRBV4-1 combines with J gene TRBJ2-7; the D gene could be TRBD1 or TRBD2 (5 bases each). Germline V CDR1 and CDR2: MGHRA, YSYEKL. CDR3 length: 17 residues. Trimming took off 0 bases at V and 2 bases at J, with 17 bases between the two ends. The chain's CDR3 is CASSQEIPGPVAYEQYF. The DNA for the CDR3 is TGCGCCAGCAGCCAAGAGATACCGGGGCCGGTGGCCTACGAGCAGTACTTC.

This clonotype has more than one count but fewer than ten. The chain recombines TRBV29-1 with TRBJ1-1; TRBD1 matches at 10 bases. Looked up from germline, CDR1 is SQVTM and CDR2 is ANQGSEA. The junction had 16 bases not matched to a gene; V was cut back by 7 bases and J by 5 bases. The CDR3 is 16 amino acids. CDR3 sequence: CSAKTGGNIKGTEAFF. DNA for the CDR3: TGCAGCGCCAAGACAGGGGGCAATATAAAGGGGACTGAAGCTTTCTTT. The full variable domain, completed using reference TRBV29-1 and TRBJ1-1, is SAVISQKPSRDICQRGTSLTIQCQVDSQVTMMFWYRQQPGQSLTLIATANQGSEATYESGFVIDKFPISRPNLTFSTLTVSNMSPEDSSIYLCSAKTGGNIKGTEAFFGQGTRLTVV.

This chain joins TRBV20-1 and TRBJ1-5; D is unclear. V lost 5 bases, J lost 2 bases, and 13 bases lay in between. CDR1 and CDR2 (germline): DFQATT, SNEGSKA (reference sequence). This CDR3 is 14 amino acids long. The CDR3 nucleotides read TGCAGTGCTTCCACGGGCGGGGGCAATCAGCCCCAGCATTTT. Amino acid sequence: CSASTGGGNQPQHF.

This clonotype showed up many times. This chain connects TRBV29-1 to TRBJ2-3; 8 bases match TRBD1. There are 14 residues in the CDR3. Germline lookup yields CDR1 SQVTM and CDR2 ANQGSEA. Trimming removed 1 base from V and 4 bases from J; junction bases left unmatched: 4. The CDR3: CSVEGTGISDTQYF. In DNA, the CDR3 is TGCAGCGTTGAAGGGACAGGGATATCAGATACGCAGTATTTT.

This clonotype has just a few counts. The gene calls are TRBV5-1 and TRBJ1-3; D uncertain. The CDR3 extends over 15 amino acids. CDR1 SGHRS and CDR2 YFSETQ come from the germline V gene. Deletions cut 0 bases from V and 0 bases from J, with 7 bases between. CDR3 region: CASSLASVSGNTIYF. The CDR3 DNA sequence: TGCGCCAGCAGCTTGGCGTCCGTCTCTGGAAACACCATATATTTT.

The chain is built from TRBV9 and TRBJ2-3, with 7 bases matching TRBD2. Unmatched junction bases numbered 10, after V lost 2 bases and J lost 4 bases. The CDR3 has 16 amino acids. Germline V gene data show CDR1 as SGDLS and CDR2 as YYNGEE. The CDR3 loop reads CASSVGTMRAADTQYF. CDR3 bases: TGTGCCAGCAGCGTTGGGACTATGCGTGCCGCAGATACGCAGTATTTT.